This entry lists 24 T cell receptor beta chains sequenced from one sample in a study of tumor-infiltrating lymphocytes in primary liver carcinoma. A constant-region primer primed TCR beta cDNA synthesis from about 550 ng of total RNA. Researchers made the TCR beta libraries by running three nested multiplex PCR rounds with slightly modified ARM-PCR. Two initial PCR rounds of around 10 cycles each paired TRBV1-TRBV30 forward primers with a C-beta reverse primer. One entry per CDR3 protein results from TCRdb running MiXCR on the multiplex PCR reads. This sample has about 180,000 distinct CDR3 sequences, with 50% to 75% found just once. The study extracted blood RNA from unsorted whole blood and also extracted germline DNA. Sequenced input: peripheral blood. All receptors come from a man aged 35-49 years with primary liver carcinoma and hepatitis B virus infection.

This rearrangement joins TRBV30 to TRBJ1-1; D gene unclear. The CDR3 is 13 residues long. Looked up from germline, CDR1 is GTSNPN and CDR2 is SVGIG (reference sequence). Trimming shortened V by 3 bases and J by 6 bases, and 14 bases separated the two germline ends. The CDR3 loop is CAWRAQRASEAFF. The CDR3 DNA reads TGTGCCTGGAGGGCCCAAAGGGCGTCTGAAGCTTTCTTT.

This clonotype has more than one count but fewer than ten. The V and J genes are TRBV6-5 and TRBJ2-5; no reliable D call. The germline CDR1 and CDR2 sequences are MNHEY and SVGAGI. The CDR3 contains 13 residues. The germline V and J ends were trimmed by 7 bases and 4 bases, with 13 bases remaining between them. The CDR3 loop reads CASNPPSGETQYF. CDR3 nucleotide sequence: TGTGCCAGCAATCCCCCCAGTGGAGAGACCCAGTACTTC.

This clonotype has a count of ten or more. This CDR3 reads CASSLVGQTTGELFF. DNA of the CDR3: TGTGCCAGCAGCTTAGTCGGACAGACCACCGGGGAGCTGTTTTTT. This sequence joins TRBV11-2 and TRBJ2-2; tentatively, D is TRBD1 (6 bases). CDR3 length: 15 residues. Germline V gives CDR1 SGHAT, CDR2 FQNNGV. V gave up 1 base and J gave up 4 bases, with 10 bases separating them.

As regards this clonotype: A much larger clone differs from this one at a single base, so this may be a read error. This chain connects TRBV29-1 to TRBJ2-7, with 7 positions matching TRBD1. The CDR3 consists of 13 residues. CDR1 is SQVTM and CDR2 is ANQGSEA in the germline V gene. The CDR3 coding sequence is TGCAGCGTTGACTGGGACAGCTCCTGCGAGCAGTACTTC. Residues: CSVDWDSSCEQYF.

The CDR3 DNA reads TGTGCCAGCAGCCCCTACGGAAAGAGGGCGAGGAACACTGAAGCTTTCTTT. Amino acid sequence: CASSPYGKRARNTEAFF. The chain recombines TRBV11-2 with TRBJ1-1, with D hard to call. The CDR3 is 17 amino acids. Trimming pared 5 bases from V and 1 base from J, leaving 20 bases between. Germline lookup yields CDR1 SGHAT and CDR2 FQNNGV.

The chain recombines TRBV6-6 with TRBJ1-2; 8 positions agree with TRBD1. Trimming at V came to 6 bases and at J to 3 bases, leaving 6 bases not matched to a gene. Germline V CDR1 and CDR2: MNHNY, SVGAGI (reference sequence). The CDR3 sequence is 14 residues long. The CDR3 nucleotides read TGTGCCAGCAGGTTGGGACAGGAGCACTATGGCTACACCTTC. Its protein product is CASRLGQEHYGYTF.

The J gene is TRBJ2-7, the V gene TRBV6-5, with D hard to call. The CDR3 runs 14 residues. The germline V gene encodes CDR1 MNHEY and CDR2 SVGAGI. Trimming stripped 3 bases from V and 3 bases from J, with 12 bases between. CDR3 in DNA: TGTGCCAGCAGTTATACCAGGTTCTACTACGAGCAGTACTTC. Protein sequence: CASSYTRFYYEQYF.

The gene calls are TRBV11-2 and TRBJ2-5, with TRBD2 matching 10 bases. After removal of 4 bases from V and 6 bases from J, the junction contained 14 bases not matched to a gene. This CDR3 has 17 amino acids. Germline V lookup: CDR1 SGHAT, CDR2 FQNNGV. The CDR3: CASSSVLAGQIQKTQYF. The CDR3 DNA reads TGTGCCAGCAGCTCCGTACTAGCGGGACAGATTCAAAAGACCCAGTACTTC.

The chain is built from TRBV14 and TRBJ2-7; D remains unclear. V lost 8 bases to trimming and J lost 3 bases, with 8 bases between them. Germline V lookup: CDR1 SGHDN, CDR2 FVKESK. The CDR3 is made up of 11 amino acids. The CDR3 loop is CASGRVYEQYF. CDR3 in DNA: TGTGCCAGCGGGCGAGTCTACGAGCAGTACTTC.

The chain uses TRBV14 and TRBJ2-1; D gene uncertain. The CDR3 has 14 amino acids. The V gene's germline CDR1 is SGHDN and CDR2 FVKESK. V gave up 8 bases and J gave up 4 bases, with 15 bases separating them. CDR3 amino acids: CASCRLGSYNEQFF. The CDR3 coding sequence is TGTGCCAGCTGCCGACTGGGATCTTACAATGAGCAGTTCTTC.

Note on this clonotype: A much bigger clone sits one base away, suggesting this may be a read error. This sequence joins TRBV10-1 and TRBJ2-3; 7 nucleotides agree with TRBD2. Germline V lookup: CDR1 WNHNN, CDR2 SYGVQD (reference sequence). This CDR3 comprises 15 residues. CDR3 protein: CANSESAAGDETQYF. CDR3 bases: TGCGCCAACAGTGAGTCCGCCGCGGGAGACGAGACGCAGTATTTT.

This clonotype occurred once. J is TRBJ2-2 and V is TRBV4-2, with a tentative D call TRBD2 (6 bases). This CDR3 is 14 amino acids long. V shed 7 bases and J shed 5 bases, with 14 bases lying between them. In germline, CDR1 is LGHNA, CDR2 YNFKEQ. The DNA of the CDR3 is TGTGCCAGCATGCAGGGCGCGGGAACCGGGGAGCTGTTTTTT. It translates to CASMQGAGTGELFF.

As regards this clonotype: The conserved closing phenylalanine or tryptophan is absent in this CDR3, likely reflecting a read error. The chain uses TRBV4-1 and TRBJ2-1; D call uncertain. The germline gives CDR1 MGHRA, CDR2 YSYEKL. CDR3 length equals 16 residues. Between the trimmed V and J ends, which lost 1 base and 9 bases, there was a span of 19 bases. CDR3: CASSQGSRKDRGEQFL. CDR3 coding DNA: TGCGCCAGCAGCCAAGGTTCCCGGAAGGACCGAGGTGAGCAGTTCTTA.

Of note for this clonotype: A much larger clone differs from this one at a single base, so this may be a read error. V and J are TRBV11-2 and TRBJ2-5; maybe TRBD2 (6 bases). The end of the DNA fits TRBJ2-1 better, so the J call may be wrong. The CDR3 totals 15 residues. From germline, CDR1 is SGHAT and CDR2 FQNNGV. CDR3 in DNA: TGTGCCAGCAGTCCTGGGACTGCCGGCTCCTACGAGCAGTTCTTC. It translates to CASSPGTAGSYEQFF.

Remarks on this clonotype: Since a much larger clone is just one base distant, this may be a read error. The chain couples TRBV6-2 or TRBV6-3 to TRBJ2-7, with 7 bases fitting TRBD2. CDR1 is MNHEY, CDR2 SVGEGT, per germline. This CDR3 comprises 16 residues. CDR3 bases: TGTGCCAGCAGTTACACTGGCGGGAGAAGGTCCTACGAGCTGTACTTC. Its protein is CASSYTGGRRSYELYF.

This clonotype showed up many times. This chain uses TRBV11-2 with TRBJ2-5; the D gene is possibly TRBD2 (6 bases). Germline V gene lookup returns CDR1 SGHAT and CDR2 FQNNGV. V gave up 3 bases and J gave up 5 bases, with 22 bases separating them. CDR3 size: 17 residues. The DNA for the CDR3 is TGTGCCAGCAGCTTGGGAGGATCTAGAACGCGTCCGGAGACCCAGTACTTC. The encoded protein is CASSLGGSRTRPETQYF. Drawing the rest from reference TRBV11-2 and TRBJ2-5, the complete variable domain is EAGVAQSPRYKIIEKRQSVAFWCNPISGHATLYWYQQILGQGPKLLIQFQNNGVVDDSQLPKDRFSAERLKGVDSTLKIQPAKLEDSAVYLCASSLGGSRTRPETQYFGPGTRLLVL.

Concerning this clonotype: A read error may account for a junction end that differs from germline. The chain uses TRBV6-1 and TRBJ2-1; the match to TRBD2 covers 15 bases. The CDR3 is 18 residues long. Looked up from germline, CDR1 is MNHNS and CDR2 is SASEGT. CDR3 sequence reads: CVSSDTGLAGGPYNEQFF. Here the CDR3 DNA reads TGTGTCAGCAGTGATACAGGACTAGCGGGAGGGCCCTACAATGAGCAGTTCTTC.

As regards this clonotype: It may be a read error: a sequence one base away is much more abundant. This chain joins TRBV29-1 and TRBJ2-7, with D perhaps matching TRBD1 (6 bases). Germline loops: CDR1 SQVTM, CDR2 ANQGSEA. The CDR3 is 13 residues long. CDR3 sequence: CSVPSPTGYGQYF. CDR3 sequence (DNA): TGCAGCGTCCCATCACCGACAGGTTACGGGCAGTACTTC.

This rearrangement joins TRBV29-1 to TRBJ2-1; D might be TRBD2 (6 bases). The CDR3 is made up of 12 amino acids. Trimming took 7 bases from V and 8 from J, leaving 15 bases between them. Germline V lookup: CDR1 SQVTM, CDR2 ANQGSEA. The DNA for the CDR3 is TGCAGCGCCCAACGGGGGAGGCATGAGCAGTTCTTC. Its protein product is CSAQRGRHEQFF.

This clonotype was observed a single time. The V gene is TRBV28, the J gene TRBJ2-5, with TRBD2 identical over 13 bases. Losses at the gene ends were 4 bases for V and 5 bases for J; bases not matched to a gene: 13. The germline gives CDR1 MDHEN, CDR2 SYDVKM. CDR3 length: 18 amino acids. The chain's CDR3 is CASSSTRTTSGRFETQYF. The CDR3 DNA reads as TGTGCCAGCAGTTCTACCCGAACGACTAGCGGGAGGTTTGAGACCCAGTACTTC.

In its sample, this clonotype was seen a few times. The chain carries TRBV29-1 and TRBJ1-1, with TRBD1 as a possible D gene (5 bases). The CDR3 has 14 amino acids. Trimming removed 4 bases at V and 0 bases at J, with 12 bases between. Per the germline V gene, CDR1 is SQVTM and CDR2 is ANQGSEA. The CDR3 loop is CSVGGGLMNTEAFF. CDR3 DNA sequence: TGCAGCGTTGGGGGGGGGTTGATGAACACTGAAGCTTTCTTT.

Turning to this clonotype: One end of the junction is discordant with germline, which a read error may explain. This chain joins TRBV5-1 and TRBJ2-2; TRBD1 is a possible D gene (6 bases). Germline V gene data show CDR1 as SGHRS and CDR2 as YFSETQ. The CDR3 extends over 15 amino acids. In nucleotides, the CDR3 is TGCGCCAGCAGCCGCGCAGGGGCTCACACCGAGGAGCTGTTTTTT. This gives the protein CASSRAGAHTEELFF.

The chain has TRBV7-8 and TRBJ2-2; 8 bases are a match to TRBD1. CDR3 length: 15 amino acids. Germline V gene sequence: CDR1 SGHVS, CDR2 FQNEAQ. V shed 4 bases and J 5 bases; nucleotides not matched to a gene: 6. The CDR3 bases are TGTGCCAGCAGCTCTCCAGGGGGCTTTACCGGGGAGCTGTTTTTT. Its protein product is CASSSPGGFTGELFF.

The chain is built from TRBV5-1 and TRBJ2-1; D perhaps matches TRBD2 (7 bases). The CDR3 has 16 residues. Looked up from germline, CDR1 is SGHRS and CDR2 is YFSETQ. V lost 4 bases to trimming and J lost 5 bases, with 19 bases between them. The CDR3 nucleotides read TGCGCCAGCAGCCGGGGGGCGGGCGGAGCCAACAATGAGCAGTTCTTC. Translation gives CASSRGAGGANNEQFF.